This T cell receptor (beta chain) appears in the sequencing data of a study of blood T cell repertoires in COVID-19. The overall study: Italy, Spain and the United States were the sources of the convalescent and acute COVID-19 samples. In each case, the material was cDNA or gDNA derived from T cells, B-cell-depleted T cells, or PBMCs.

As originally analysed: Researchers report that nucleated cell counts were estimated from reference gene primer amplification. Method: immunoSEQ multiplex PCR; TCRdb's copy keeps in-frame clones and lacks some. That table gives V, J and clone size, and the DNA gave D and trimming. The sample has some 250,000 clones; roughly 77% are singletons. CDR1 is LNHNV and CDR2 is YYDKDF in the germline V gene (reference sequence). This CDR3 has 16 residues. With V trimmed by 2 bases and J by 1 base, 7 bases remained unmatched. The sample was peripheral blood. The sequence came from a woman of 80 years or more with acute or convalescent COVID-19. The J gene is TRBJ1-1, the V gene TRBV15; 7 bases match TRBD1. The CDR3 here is CATSRSVGTENTEAFF. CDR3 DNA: TGTGCCACCAGCAGATCAGTAGGGACAGAGAACACTGAAGCTTTCTTT.